These 26 T cell receptor beta chains were all obtained from the same sample, sequenced in a study of T cell repertoires in cytomegalovirus infection (dated by TCRdb to between 2019 and 2020). What the treatment or condition label conveys for this sample: in vitro stimulation with specific CMV peptide epitopes to enrich CMV-specific T cells. These TCRs are of unknown antigen specificity. Sequencing used an Illumina HiSeq 1500. The public sequencing data were trimmed at Q25 with fastp and processed into clonotypes with MiXCR by TCRdb, which kept only in-frame beta chains. Records with the same CDR3 protein are collapsed into one entry carrying the most frequent genes and DNA. The sample contains a few hundred thousand distinct CDR3 sequences, approximately 42% of them found a single time. Clones ranked in the top ten supply just under 45% of the sample. The source was cultured PBMCs, collected from culture after CMV antigen stimulation. Receptors were obtained from a human donor in good health (CMV status not recorded). Some clones in this sample may be carry-over from other donors' samples.

The chain joins TRBV6-5 to TRBJ1-6, with D hard to call. Between the trimmed V and J ends, which lost 8 bases and 6 bases, there was a span of 11 bases. CDR3 length: 13 residues. Germline values: CDR1 MNHEY, CDR2 SVGAGI. For the CDR3, the DNA is TGTGCCAGCGGGCGGGCCTCTAATTCACCCCTCCACTTT. It is translated as CASGRASNSPLHF.

V and J are TRBV20-1 and TRBJ2-7; no firm D call. With 4 bases removed from V and 1 base from J, the gap between germline ends came to 11 bases. The CDR3 has 13 amino acids. Per the germline V gene, CDR1 is DFQATT and CDR2 is SNEGSKA (reference sequence). The CDR3 spells CSAIPENSYEQYF. The CDR3 DNA sequence: TGCAGTGCTATCCCTGAAAATTCCTACGAGCAGTACTTC.

This rearrangement joins TRBV3-1 to TRBJ2-3, with a possible D match to TRBD2 (5 bases). Trimming stripped 2 bases from V and 3 bases from J, with 12 bases between. The CDR3 is 15 amino acids. Per germline, CDR1 LGHDT and CDR2 YNNKEL (reference sequence). CDR3 in DNA: TGTGCCAGCAGCCAACGGGCAGCGGTAACAGATACGCAGTATTTT. Translated: CASSQRAAVTDTQYF.

This clonotype was counted between two and nine times. This chain links TRBV6-2 or TRBV6-3 with TRBJ1-1; 8 bases line up with TRBD1. Germline trimming cut 4 bases from V and 4 bases from J; bases unmatched to any gene: 8. In germline, CDR1 is MNHEY, CDR2 SVGEGT. The CDR3 is 15 residues long. CDR3 nucleotides: TGTGCCAGCAGTTCCCCAGGACAGGGAAGCACTGAAGCTTTCTTT. It yields the protein CASSSPGQGSTEAFF.

This clonotype has a handful of counts. The chain combines TRBV7-8 with TRBJ1-2; no definite D call. This CDR3 has 15 residues. The ends were cut back, 2 bases at V and 2 bases at J, with 12 bases in the middle. Germline V gene lookup returns CDR1 SGHVS and CDR2 FQNEAQ. CDR3 in DNA: TGTGCCAGCAGCTTATCCTCTGGAGTAAACTATGGCTACACCTTC. Translation: CASSLSSGVNYGYTF.

The chain carries TRBV7-8 and TRBJ1-4; D not certain. This CDR3 contains 12 residues. Germline V gene sequence: CDR1 SGHVS, CDR2 FQNEAQ. The ends were cut back, 1 base at V and 8 bases at J, with 5 bases in the middle. The CDR3 spells CASSLVGEKLFF. The CDR3, as DNA: TGTGCCAGCAGCTTAGTAGGAGAAAAACTGTTTTTT.

The J gene is TRBJ2-1, the V gene TRBV5-1; 8 bases fit TRBD1. Germline lookup yields CDR1 SGHRS and CDR2 YFSETQ. The trim removed 4 bases at V and 2 bases at J, leaving 5 bases unmatched. The CDR3 loop spans 15 amino acids. CDR3 sequence (DNA): TGCGCCAGCAGCCCCGGACAGGGACCCTACAATGAGCAGTTCTTC. Its translation: CASSPGQGPYNEQFF. The full variable domain, completed using reference TRBV5-1 and TRBJ2-1, is KAGVTQTPRYLIKTRGQQVTLSCSPISGHRSVSWYQQTPGQGLQFLFEYFSETQRNKGNFPGRFSGRQFSNSRSEMNVSTLELGDSALYLCASSPGQGPYNEQFFGPGTRLTVL.

This chain connects TRBV7-8 to TRBJ2-7, with D perhaps matching TRBD2 (5 bases). Trimming took 5 bases from V and 0 from J, leaving 17 bases between them. In germline, CDR1 is SGHVS, CDR2 FQNEAQ. The CDR3 has 16 amino acids. The CDR3 loop reads CASSPRAAADSYEQYF. The CDR3 nucleotides are TGTGCCAGCAGCCCGCGGGCAGCAGCTGACTCCTACGAGCAGTACTTC.

This clonotype was picked up a small number of times. V and J are TRBV5-1 and TRBJ2-3; 8 nucleotides agree with TRBD2. V was clipped by 3 bases and J by 5 bases; unmatched bases: 8. Germline V lookup: CDR1 SGHRS, CDR2 YFSETQ. The CDR3 extends over 15 amino acids. The CDR3, as DNA: TGCGCCAGCAGCTATACTAGCGGAGGGGTAGATACGCAGTATTTT. It codes for CASSYTSGGVDTQYF.

CDR3: CASSLRRRGQGISYEQYF. The CDR3 coding sequence is TGTGCCAGCAGCTTAAGGAGGCGGGGACAGGGTATATCCTACGAGCAGTACTTC. The chain uses TRBV11-2 and TRBJ2-7; TRBD1 agrees at 9 bases. The germline V gene has CDR1 SGHAT and CDR2 FQNNGV. With V trimmed by 2 bases and J by 1 base, 12 bases remained unmatched. The CDR3 has 18 residues.

This clonotype occurred once. It is likely a read error, because the conserved phenylalanine at the end of the CDR3 is missing. The chain joins TRBV7-9 to TRBJ1-2; no reliable D call. This CDR3 is built from 13 residues. Per germline, CDR1 SEHNR and CDR2 FQNEAQ (reference sequence). V was clipped by 0 bases and J by 2 bases, with 4 bases between them. CDR3 amino acids: CASSLAENYGYTL. The CDR3 DNA reads as TGTGCCAGCAGCTTAGCAGAGAACTATGGCTACACCTTA.

This chain connects TRBV7-2 to TRBJ1-2, with D tentatively TRBD1 (6 bases). The V end lost 5 bases, the J end lost 8 bases, and 15 bases lay between the germline ends. CDR3 length: 13 amino acids. Germline V lookup: CDR1 SGHTA, CDR2 FQGNSA. The CDR3 loop reads CASSRDPGAGYTF. As DNA, the CDR3 is TGTGCCAGCAGCCGCGACCCAGGGGCCGGCTACACCTTC.

This chain joins TRBV20-1 and TRBJ2-7; no definite D call. The V end lost 3 bases, the J end lost 1 base, and 16 bases lay between the germline ends. The CDR3 is 15 amino acids. Germline-derived CDR1 and CDR2 are DFQATT and SNEGSKA (reference sequence). The CDR3 reads CSARGSNMFSYEQYF. The CDR3 DNA is TGCAGTGCTAGGGGATCGAATATGTTTTCCTACGAGCAGTACTTC.

At least ten counts were recorded for this clonotype. This chain joins TRBV7-2 and TRBJ2-2; possibly TRBD1 for D (6 bases). Looked up from germline, CDR1 is SGHTA and CDR2 is FQGNSA. CDR3 length: 16 amino acids. V lost 5 bases, J lost 6 bases, and 19 bases lay in between. CDR3 nucleotide sequence: TGTGCCAGCAGCCCAAAGACAGGCTTAAGCGCCGGGGAGCTGTTTTTT. Protein product: CASSPKTGLSAGELFF.

CDR3 coding DNA: TGTGCCAGTAGTATTAGTGGCTCGGATTCACCCCTCCACTTT. It specifies CASSISGSDSPLHF. The V gene is TRBV19, the J gene TRBJ1-6; D gene uncertain. V lost 3 bases, J lost 8 bases, and 11 bases lay in between. CDR1 and CDR2 (germline): LNHDA, SQIVND (reference sequence). This CDR3 is 14 amino acids long.

The rearrangement joins TRBV19 to TRBJ2-2; a possible D gene is TRBD1 (5 bases). The CDR3 is 15 residues long. CDR1 LNHDA and CDR2 SQIVND come from the germline V gene (reference sequence). Trimming pared 6 bases from V and 2 bases from J, leaving 13 bases between. The CDR3 DNA sequence: TGTGCCAGTAGGGGGTCGACAGCCAACACCGGGGAGCTGTTTTTT. Protein sequence: CASRGSTANTGELFF.

This sequence joins TRBV11-2 and TRBJ1-6; D may be TRBD1 (5 bases). Between the trimmed V and J ends, which lost 3 bases and 8 bases, there was a span of 11 bases. The length of the CDR3 is 14 residues. CDR1 and CDR2 from the germline V gene are SGHAT and FQNNGV. The CDR3 reads CASSLGVGYSPLHF. The CDR3 DNA reads as TGTGCCAGCAGCTTGGGGGTAGGCTATTCACCCCTCCACTTT.

The chain combines TRBV20-1 with TRBJ1-1, with D tentatively TRBD1 (6 bases). Germline V gene data show CDR1 as DFQATT and CDR2 as SNEGSKA (reference sequence). V was shortened by 6 bases and J by 0 bases, with 17 bases between the two germline ends. This CDR3 spans 15 amino acids. CDR3 nucleotides: TGCAGTGCCCGTGGGGGGGCCATAATGAACACTGAAGCTTTCTTT. It specifies CSARGGAIMNTEAFF.

The chain employs TRBV4-1 and TRBJ2-7; possibly TRBD2 for D (7 bases). CDR1 MGHRA and CDR2 YSYEKL come from the germline V gene. This CDR3 has 16 residues. Between the trimmed V and J ends, which lost 2 bases and 6 bases, there was a span of 20 bases. CDR3 amino acids: CASSQLGAGVGGEQYF. CDR3 nucleotide sequence: TGCGCCAGCAGCCAACTGGGGGCGGGAGTAGGTGGCGAGCAGTACTTC.

The J gene is TRBJ2-1, the V gene TRBV5-8; a possible D gene is TRBD2 (5 bases). This CDR3 has 11 residues. CDR1 and CDR2 (germline): SGHTS, YDEGEE. V gave up 5 bases and J gave up 15 bases, with 15 bases separating them. The CDR3 region is CASRLEGSRFF. Written as DNA, the CDR3 is TGTGCCAGCAGATTAGAGGGCTCTCGGTTCTTC.

This clonotype occurred a few times. CDR3 DNA sequence: TGTGCCAGCAGCCGGAGGGCTTCTAATGAAAAACTGTTTTTT. It yields the protein CASSRRASNEKLFF. V gene TRBV12-3 or TRBV12-4 combines with J gene TRBJ1-4; no definite D call. The CDR3 contains 14 residues. V lost 6 bases, J lost 3 bases, and 11 bases lay in between.

This rearrangement joins TRBV7-4 to TRBJ2-1; TRBD2 might be the D (5 bases). Germline CDR1 reads SGHVT; CDR2 reads SQSDAQ. This CDR3 comprises 16 residues. V shed 0 bases and J shed 8 bases, with 17 bases lying between them. CDR3 DNA sequence: TGTGCCAGCAGCTTAGCAGAGGGAGCCGGTTTCTATGAGCAGTTCTTC. Translation: CASSLAEGAGFYEQFF.

This chain links TRBV6-2 or TRBV6-3 with TRBJ1-5; possible D gene TRBD1, 5 bases. Between the trimmed V and J ends, which lost 5 bases and 4 bases, there was a span of 18 bases. The CDR3 is made up of 16 amino acids. Germline loops: CDR1 MNHEY, CDR2 SVGEGT. CDR3 DNA sequence: TGTGCCAGCAGTGTTTGGGGTAGCGGGGCTAATCAGCCCCAGCATTTT. Translating gives CASSVWGSGANQPQHF.

V is TRBV6-2 or TRBV6-3 and J is TRBJ1-2; tentative D call: TRBD1 (6 bases). The CDR3 length is 16 residues. Trimming removed 2 bases at V and 5 bases at J, with 18 bases between. CDR1 and CDR2 from the germline V gene are MNHEY and SVGEGT. The CDR3 loop is CASSYPPGQRSYGYTF. CDR3 DNA sequence: TGTGCCAGCAGTTACCCTCCCGGACAGCGCTCTTATGGCTACACCTTC.

This rearrangement joins TRBV12-3 or TRBV12-4 to TRBJ2-1; 8 bases line up with TRBD1. The CDR3 sequence is 15 residues long. The ends lost 5 bases at V and 9 bases at J; junction bases unmatched: 12. The CDR3 protein is CASSPGQGVTTEQFF. In DNA, the CDR3 is TGTGCCAGCAGTCCTGGACAGGGAGTCACTACTGAGCAGTTCTTC.

This clonotype came up a few times. V and J are TRBV5-4 and TRBJ2-1, with 10 positions matching TRBD2. Per the germline V gene, CDR1 is SGHNT and CDR2 is YYREEE (reference sequence). With 3 bases clipped from V and 4 bases from J, the junction kept 10 bases outside the gene matches. The CDR3 loop spans 17 amino acids. The CDR3, as DNA: TGTGCCAGCAGCTCCCGGAGGGGACTAGCGTCATACAATGAGCAGTTCTTC. Translation gives CASSSRRGLASYNEQFF.